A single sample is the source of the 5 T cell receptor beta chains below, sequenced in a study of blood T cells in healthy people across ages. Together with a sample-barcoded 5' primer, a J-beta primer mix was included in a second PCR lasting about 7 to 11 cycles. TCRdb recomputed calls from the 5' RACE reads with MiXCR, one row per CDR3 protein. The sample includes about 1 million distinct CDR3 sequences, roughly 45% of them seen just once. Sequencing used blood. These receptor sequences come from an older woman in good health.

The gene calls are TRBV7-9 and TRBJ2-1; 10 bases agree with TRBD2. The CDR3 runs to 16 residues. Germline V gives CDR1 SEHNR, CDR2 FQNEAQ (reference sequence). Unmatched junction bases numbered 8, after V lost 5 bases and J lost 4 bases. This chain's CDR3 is CASSPPGLASYNEQFF. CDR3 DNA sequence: TGTGCCAGCAGCCCTCCGGGACTAGCGTCTTACAATGAGCAGTTCTTC. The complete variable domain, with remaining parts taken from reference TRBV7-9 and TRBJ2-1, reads DTGVSQNPRHKITKRGQNVTFRCDPISEHNRLYWYRQTLGQGPEFLTYFQNEAQLEKSRLLSDRFSAERPKGSFSTLEIQRTEQGDSAMYLCASSPPGLASYNEQFFGPGTRLTVL.

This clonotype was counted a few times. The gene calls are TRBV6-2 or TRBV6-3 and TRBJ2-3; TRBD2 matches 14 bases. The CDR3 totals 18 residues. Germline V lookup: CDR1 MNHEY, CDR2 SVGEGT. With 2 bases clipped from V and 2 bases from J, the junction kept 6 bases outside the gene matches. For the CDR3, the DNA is TGTGCCAGCAGTTACGTCCGACTAGCGGGAGGGGACACAGATACGCAGTATTTT. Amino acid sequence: CASSYVRLAGGDTDTQYF.

The CDR3 nucleotides are TGCAGTGCTAGAGATCGAGTATCTTACAATGAGCAGTACTTC. Translation: CSARDRVSYNEQYF. The chain recombines TRBV20-1 with TRBJ2-7; D unresolved. V lost 0 bases, J lost 7 bases, and 16 bases lay in between. The CDR3 loop spans 14 amino acids. Germline V gives CDR1 DFQATT, CDR2 SNEGSKA (reference sequence).

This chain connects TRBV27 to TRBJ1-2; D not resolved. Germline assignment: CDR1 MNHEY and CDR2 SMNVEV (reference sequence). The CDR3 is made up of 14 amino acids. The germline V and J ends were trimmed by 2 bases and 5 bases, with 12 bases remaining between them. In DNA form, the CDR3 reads TGTGCCAGCAGTTTACGGGTGGTGGGATATGGCTACACCTTC. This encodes CASSLRVVGYGYTF.

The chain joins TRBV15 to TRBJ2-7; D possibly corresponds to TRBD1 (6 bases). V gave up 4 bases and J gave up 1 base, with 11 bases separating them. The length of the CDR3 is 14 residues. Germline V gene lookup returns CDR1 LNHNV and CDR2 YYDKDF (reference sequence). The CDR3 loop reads CATSTTGLSYEQYF. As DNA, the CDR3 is TGTGCCACCAGCACCACAGGGTTATCCTACGAGCAGTACTTC.